This T cell receptor (beta chain) came from a study of CD8 T cells in ankylosing spondylitis. Study results and limitations: What appeared characteristic of ankylosing spondylitis blood was a TCR beta motif of fewer than ten highly homologous variants. As reported, disease-linked clones showed significant enrichment in matched ankylosing spondylitis synovial fluid.

The authors made TCR beta libraries by quantitative 5'-RACE with molecular barcodes. Each CDR3 protein is one row after TCRdb ran MiXCR on the 5' RACE reads. The table records about 800,000 distinct CDR3 sequences, roughly 12% of them present only once. This clonotype has just a few counts. Its target is unknown. In germline, CDR1 is LGHNA, CDR2 YSLEER. The CDR3 runs to 13 residues. The ends were cut back, 4 bases at V and 3 bases at J, with 9 bases in the middle. The chain recombines TRBV4-3 with TRBJ1-1; D gene ambiguous. The sequencing input was blood, either unsorted or a sorted T cell fraction (not recorded which). The source is a male donor with ankylosing spondylitis. CDR3: CASSRKVDTEAFF. For the CDR3, the DNA is TGCGCCAGCAGCCGGAAAGTAGACACTGAAGCTTTCTTT.